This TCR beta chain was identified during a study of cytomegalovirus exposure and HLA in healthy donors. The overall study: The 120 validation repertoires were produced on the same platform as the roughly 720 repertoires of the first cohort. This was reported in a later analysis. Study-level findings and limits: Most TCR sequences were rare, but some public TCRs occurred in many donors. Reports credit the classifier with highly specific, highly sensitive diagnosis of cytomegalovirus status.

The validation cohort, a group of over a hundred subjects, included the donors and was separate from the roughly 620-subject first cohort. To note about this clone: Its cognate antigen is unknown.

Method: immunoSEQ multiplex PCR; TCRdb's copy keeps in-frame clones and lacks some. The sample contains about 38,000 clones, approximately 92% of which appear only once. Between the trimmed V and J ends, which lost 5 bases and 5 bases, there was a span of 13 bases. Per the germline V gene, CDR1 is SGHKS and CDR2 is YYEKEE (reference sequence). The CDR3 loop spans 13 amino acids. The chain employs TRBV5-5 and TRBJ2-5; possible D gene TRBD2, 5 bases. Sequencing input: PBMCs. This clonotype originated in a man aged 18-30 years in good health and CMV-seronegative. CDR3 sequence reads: CASSPRVSETQYF. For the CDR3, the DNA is TGTGCCAGCAGTCCGCGGGTTTCGGAGACCCAGTACTTC.